These 32 T cell receptor beta chains were sequenced from one sample in a study of blood T cell repertoires in COVID-19. Profiling relied on immunoSEQ multiplex PCR, and the TCRdb table lists in-frame clones only, not all of them. Seen here are around 180,000 clones, 85% to 90% observed once, and the top ten hold approximately 4.4%. The specimen sequenced was peripheral blood. The origin of the receptors is a human donor in a cohort sampled during active COVID-19.

This clone was picked up a small number of times. This chain joins TRBV5-4 and TRBJ1-1; 7 bases line up with TRBD1. J gave up 1 base and V 4 bases, and 4 bases lay outside the gene matches. Germline assignment: CDR1 SGHNT and CDR2 YYREEE (reference sequence). This CDR3 spans 14 amino acids. The CDR3 loop reads CASSAGQRNTEAFF. CDR3 nucleotides: TGTGCCAGCAGCGCGGGACAGAGGAACACTGAAGCTTTCTTT.

V usage is TRBV5-4 and J usage is TRBJ2-2, with D hard to call. With 2 bases removed from V and 0 bases from J, the gap between germline ends came to 8 bases. Germline CDR1 is SGHNT and CDR2 is YYREEE (reference sequence). The CDR3 totals 15 residues. Here the CDR3 DNA reads TGTGCCAGCAGCTTCGAACCAGCGAACACCGGGGAGCTGTTTTTT. Translating gives CASSFEPANTGELFF.

The chain uses TRBV3-1 (or the pseudogene TRBV3-2) and TRBJ2-5; 8 bases are shared with TRBD2. CDR3 length: 13 residues. Germline CDR1 LGHDT, CDR2 YNNKEL (reference sequence). V was clipped by 4 bases and J by 8 bases; unmatched bases: 6. The CDR3 loop is CASSLSGTDTQYF. CDR3 coding DNA: TGTGCCAGCAGCCTTAGCGGGACGGACACCCAGTACTTC.

V is TRBV5-1 and J is TRBJ2-7; TRBD1 might be the D (5 bases). V lost 7 bases, J lost 6 bases, and 14 bases lay in between. Germline CDR1 is SGHRS and CDR2 is YFSETQ. The CDR3 has 12 amino acids. CDR3 loop: CASAQGLGEQYF. The CDR3 coding sequence is TGCGCCAGCGCTCAGGGATTAGGCGAGCAGTACTTC.

This clone was detected once. V and J are TRBV19 and TRBJ2-1; TRBD2 matches at 16 bases. The V gene's germline CDR1 is LNHDA and CDR2 SQIVND (reference sequence). With 7 bases clipped from V and 0 bases from J, the junction kept 18 bases outside the gene matches. The CDR3 has 22 residues. The CDR3 loop is CASTTLGLAGGPVRGSYNEQFF. In DNA form, the CDR3 reads TGTGCCAGTACCACCCTGGGACTAGCGGGAGGGCCAGTAAGGGGCTCCTACAATGAGCAGTTCTTC.

As regards this clone: Distinct nucleotide sequences in the sample also encode this CDR3. The CDR3 nucleotides read TGTGCCAGCTCACCAGGGGGAGGCGAGACCCAGTACTTC. Residues: CASSPGGGETQYF. This chain uses TRBV18 with TRBJ2-5, with D possibly matching TRBD2 (6 bases). Trimming removed 2 bases at V and 5 bases at J, with 9 bases between. CDR1 is KGHSH and CDR2 is LQKENI in the germline V gene. The length of the CDR3 is 13 residues.

The chain employs TRBV18 and TRBJ2-6; no clear D gene. Deletions cut 2 bases from V and 0 bases from J, with 14 bases between. Germline CDR1 reads KGHSH; CDR2 reads LQKENI. This CDR3 region has 18 residues. CDR3 bases: TGTGCCAGCTCACCATCTAGTGTCTTCGTCTCTGGGGCCAACGTCCTGACTTTC. This sequence encodes CASSPSSVFVSGANVLTF.

This clone was recorded only once. The J gene is TRBJ1-4, the V gene TRBV4-3, with D possibly TRBD1 on 5 matching bases. Germline values: CDR1 LGHNA, CDR2 YSLEER. V gave up 1 base and J gave up 5 bases, with 17 bases separating them. This CDR3 spans 17 amino acids. The CDR3 DNA reads as TGCGCCAGCAGCCAAGCCACCCGACAGCACCCGAATGAAAAACTGTTTTTT. The encoded protein is CASSQATRQHPNEKLFF.

The rearrangement uses TRBV5-5 and TRBJ2-3; perhaps TRBD2 as D (7 bases). This CDR3 is built from 17 residues. V lost 4 bases to trimming and J lost 4 bases, with 22 bases between them. The germline CDR1 and CDR2 sequences are SGHKS and YYEKEE (reference sequence). The CDR3 reads CASSPPATGGGADTQYF. In DNA form, the CDR3 reads TGTGCCAGCAGCCCACCCGCTACGGGGGGCGGCGCAGATACGCAGTATTTT.

The chain recombines TRBV19 with TRBJ1-1; D is unresolved. The CDR3 spans 12 residues. Trimming stripped 5 bases from V and 8 bases from J, with 12 bases between. Germline V gene lookup returns CDR1 LNHDA and CDR2 SQIVND (reference sequence). Written as DNA, the CDR3 is TGTGCCAGTAGTGTCAAATCGGGGGAAGCTTTCTTT. Amino acids: CASSVKSGEAFF.

As to this clone: Different DNA sequences within this sample yield the same CDR3. The chain recombines TRBV20-1 with TRBJ2-7; maybe TRBD2 (6 bases). In germline, CDR1 is DFQATT, CDR2 SNEGSKA (reference sequence). The V gene lost 3 bases and the J gene lost 2 bases, with 8 bases spanning the gap. The CDR3 covers 12 residues. For the CDR3, the DNA is TGCAGTGCTAGTAGCGGTGCCTACGAGCAGTACTTC. It translates to CSASSGAYEQYF.

The chain links TRBV7-2 to TRBJ2-7; possibly TRBD1 for D (5 bases). The CDR3 covers 13 residues. The germline V gene encodes CDR1 SGHTA and CDR2 FQGNSA. V lost 6 bases and J 2 bases, leaving 11 bases between the germline ends. For the CDR3, the DNA is TGTGCCAGCAGGTCGACAGCTACCTACGAGCAGTACTTC. Translating gives CASRSTATYEQYF.

This clone came up a few times. This chain links TRBV19 with TRBJ2-7, with D tentatively TRBD1 (6 bases). The CDR3 length is 14 residues. Germline CDR1 and CDR2: LNHDA and SQIVND (reference sequence). Trimming stripped 2 bases from V and 4 bases from J, with 12 bases between. CDR3 bases: TGTGCCAGTAGTATATATGCAGGGGCTTACGAGCAGTACTTC. It specifies CASSIYAGAYEQYF. Complete variable domain (other parts from reference TRBV19 and TRBJ2-7): DGGITQSPKYLFRKEGQNVTLSCEQNLNHDAMYWYRQDPGQGLRLIYYSQIVNDFQKGDIAEGYSVSREKKESFPLTVTSAQKNPTAFYLCASSIYAGAYEQYFGPGTRLTVT.

The chain is built from TRBV18 and TRBJ2-7; maybe TRBD2 (6 bases). Trimming shortened V by 3 bases and J by 6 bases, and 18 bases separated the two germline ends. Germline V gene lookup returns CDR1 KGHSH and CDR2 LQKENI. The CDR3 consists of 15 residues. The CDR3: CASSPESLTSPEQYF. The CDR3 bases are TGTGCCAGCTCACCTGAAAGCCTCACTAGCCCCGAGCAGTACTTC.

This clone is a singleton in its sample. V is TRBV4-3 and J is TRBJ2-1; 7 bases are shared with TRBD1. Germline CDR1 and CDR2: LGHNA and YSLEER. V lost 0 bases, J lost 8 bases, and 7 bases stayed unmatched. The CDR3 totals 15 residues. The DNA of the CDR3 is TGCGCCAGCAGCCAAGATCGGGACAGTTCCGATGAGCAGTTCTTC. Translated: CASSQDRDSSDEQFF.

This sequence joins TRBV27 and TRBJ1-2; possibly TRBD1 for D (5 bases). V shed 5 bases and J shed 5 bases, with 12 bases lying between them. Germline V gene data show CDR1 as MNHEY and CDR2 as SMNVEV (reference sequence). The CDR3 has 13 residues. The CDR3 region has the DNA TGTGCCAGCAGTCATACAGGAGAATATGGCTACACCTTC. It specifies CASSHTGEYGYTF.

The chain links TRBV5-1 to TRBJ2-7, with 9 bases that match TRBD2. Germline CDR1 SGHRS, CDR2 YFSETQ. Trimming removed 2 bases from V and 2 bases from J; junction bases left unmatched: 5. The length of the CDR3 is 15 residues. CDR3 bases: TGCGCCAGCAGCTTAGTGGCGGGGGGGCCCTACGAGCAGTACTTC. Protein product: CASSLVAGGPYEQYF. Looking up the rest from reference TRBV5-1 and TRBJ2-7 gives the full variable domain: KAGVTQTPRYLIKTRGQQVTLSCSPISGHRSVSWYQQTPGQGLQFLFEYFSETQRNKGNFPGRFSGRQFSNSRSEMNVSTLELGDSALYLCASSLVAGGPYEQYFGPGTRLTVT.

The rearrangement uses TRBV5-1 and TRBJ2-7, with TRBD2 matching over 7 bases. V shed 0 bases, J shed 5 bases, and the junction held 5 bases outside the gene matches. Germline V gives CDR1 SGHRS, CDR2 YFSETQ. CDR3 length equals 14 residues. CDR3 residues: CASSLAGGTHEQYF. For the CDR3, the DNA is TGCGCCAGCAGCTTGGCGGGGGGAACCCACGAGCAGTACTTC.

This rearrangement joins TRBV5-6 to TRBJ2-5, with a weak D call TRBD2 (6 bases). Looked up from germline, CDR1 is SGHDT and CDR2 is YYEEEE. Trimming shortened V by 7 bases and J by 5 bases, and 18 bases separated the two germline ends. The CDR3 length is 14 residues. CDR3 loop: CASSTSGGRETQYF. CDR3 bases: TGTGCCAGCTCGACATCCGGGGGACGGGAGACCCAGTACTTC.

Here the CDR3 reads CASRRQGLEAFF. The DNA for the CDR3 is TGTGCCAGCAGAAGACAGGGACTTGAAGCTTTCTTT. The rearrangement joins TRBV27 to TRBJ1-1; TRBD1 agrees at 7 bases. Germline CDR1 MNHEY, CDR2 SMNVEV (reference sequence). The CDR3 totals 12 residues. With V trimmed by 6 bases and J by 7 bases, 5 bases remained unmatched.

This clone was seen more than once but under ten times. This specimen includes other DNA sequences encoding the same CDR3. The V call is TRBV6-5, the J call TRBJ1-2; D possibly corresponds to TRBD1 (6 bases). V was clipped by 11 bases and J by 7 bases, with 20 bases between them. CDR1 is MNHEY, CDR2 SVGAGI, per germline. This CDR3 has 13 residues. The CDR3 sequence: CAFRPGGGAGYTF. CDR3 in DNA: TGTGCCTTTCGCCCGGGGGGCGGGGCTGGCTACACCTTC.

This chain uses TRBV2 with TRBJ2-1; D not certain. Trimming shortened V by 5 bases and J by 15 bases, and 17 bases separated the two germline ends. The CDR3 consists of 12 residues. Looked up from germline, CDR1 is SNHLY and CDR2 is FYNNEI. The CDR3 sequence is CASSPSLSFRFF. The CDR3 bases are TGTGCCAGCAGTCCTTCTTTGTCTTTCCGGTTCTTC.

The V gene is TRBV19, the J gene TRBJ2-1; the D gene is possibly TRBD1 (6 bases). The V end was cut by 4 bases, the J end by 4 bases, with 14 bases between. From germline, CDR1 is LNHDA and CDR2 SQIVND (reference sequence). The CDR3 consists of 15 residues. CDR3 protein: CASSTRTALYNEQFF. CDR3 DNA: TGTGCCAGTAGTACTCGGACAGCCCTTTACAATGAGCAGTTCTTC.

The rearrangement joins TRBV7-2 to TRBJ2-7; D possibly corresponds to TRBD2 (5 bases). This CDR3 has 15 amino acids. The germline gives CDR1 SGHTA, CDR2 FQGNSA. Trimming cost V 4 bases and J 7 bases, with 20 bases left between them. The DNA for the CDR3 is TGTGCCAGCAGCTATTACACGAGGGTCCAGGATGAGCAGTACTTC. It codes for CASSYYTRVQDEQYF.

This clone was seen once. The chain carries TRBV30 and TRBJ1-2, with TRBD1 matching 7 bases. Trimming at V came to 5 bases and at J to 8 bases, leaving 5 bases not matched to a gene. Germline lookup yields CDR1 GTSNPN and CDR2 SVGIG (reference sequence). The CDR3 has 11 amino acids. CDR3 in amino acids: CAWDRVGGYTF. The CDR3 region has the DNA TGTGCCTGGGACAGGGTTGGAGGCTACACCTTC.

This clone occurred a few times. The rearrangement uses TRBV7-9 and TRBJ1-6, with TRBD1 as a possible D gene (6 bases). This CDR3 has 14 amino acids. The V and J ends lost 9 bases and 8 bases respectively, with 17 bases between them. Germline V gene sequence: CDR1 SEHNR, CDR2 FQNEAQ (reference sequence). CDR3 region: CASRQARFDSPLHF. The CDR3 DNA sequence: TGTGCCAGTCGACAGGCCCGCTTTGATTCACCCCTCCACTTT.

The CDR3 spells CASDRGAEGYTF. CDR3 DNA: TGTGCCAGCGACCGCGGGGCCGAAGGCTACACCTTC. The chain couples TRBV2 to TRBJ1-2; a possible D gene is TRBD1 (5 bases). Trimming took off 8 bases at V and 8 bases at J, with 15 bases between the two ends. Germline CDR1 reads SNHLY; CDR2 reads FYNNEI. This CDR3 is 12 amino acids long.

V gene TRBV2 combines with J gene TRBJ2-1, with 7 positions matching TRBD1. With V trimmed by 6 bases and J by 5 bases, 10 bases remained unmatched. The CDR3 consists of 15 residues. Looked up from germline, CDR1 is SNHLY and CDR2 is FYNNEI. CDR3 amino acids: CASRETGTANNEQFF. In DNA form, the CDR3 reads TGTGCCAGCAGGGAAACCGGGACAGCGAACAATGAGCAGTTCTTC.

This CDR3 reads CAWSVSLQREWETQYF. The CDR3 DNA reads TGTGCCTGGAGTGTATCCCTCCAGCGGGAGTGGGAGACCCAGTACTTC. J is TRBJ2-5 and V is TRBV30, with 8 bases fitting TRBD2. V lost 0 bases and J lost 5; bases outside the gene matches: 11. CDR3 length: 16 residues. Germline V gene sequence: CDR1 GTSNPN, CDR2 SVGIG (reference sequence).

The chain carries TRBV6-1 and TRBJ1-1, with D maybe TRBD1 (5 bases). Germline lookup yields CDR1 MNHNS and CDR2 SASEGT. Trimming removed 3 bases from V and 3 bases from J, with 11 bases in between. CDR3 length equals 14 residues. The CDR3 loop reads CASSDGAGHTEAFF. Written as DNA, the CDR3 is TGTGCCAGCAGTGATGGGGCAGGCCACACTGAAGCTTTCTTT.

This chain uses TRBV19 with TRBJ2-2, with TRBD2 as a possible D gene (6 bases). The V and J ends lost 9 bases and 5 bases respectively, with 19 bases between them. Germline CDR1 and CDR2: LNHDA and SQIVND (reference sequence). The CDR3 runs to 15 residues. CDR3 coding DNA: TGTGCCAGCCTCCGGGACCTAGGAGGGACCGGGGAGCTGTTTTTT. Translating gives CASLRDLGGTGELFF.

This clone was counted a single time. The genes are TRBV4-3 and TRBJ2-7, with a weak D call TRBD2 (6 bases). Germline lookup yields CDR1 LGHNA and CDR2 YSLEER. CDR3 length: 16 residues. Trimming cost V 1 base and J 0 bases, with 13 bases left between them. The chain's CDR3 is CASSQGPGVTSYEQYF. The CDR3 DNA follows: TGCGCCAGCAGCCAAGGCCCGGGAGTCACCTCCTACGAGCAGTACTTC.